This TCR beta chain is from a study of human T cells and chemical hapten exposure. Trimming left V 4 bases short and J 3 bases short, with 10 bases between. CDR1 and CDR2 from the germline V gene are ENHRY and SYGVKD. The CDR3 sequence is 14 residues long. Time point specified: patch test 2, 6 weeks after DPC sensitization. Treatment of the sample: therapeutic diphenylcyclopropenone sensitization with weekly scalp DPC. Patch tests were applied only after blood draws. Patients had alopecia, were aged 18 to 70, and were not pregnant. TCRdb independently ran MiXCR on the RACE reads; one entry per CDR3 protein. The data contain over 40,000 distinct CDR3 sequences, about 3% of them seen just once; the ten biggest clones take up about 7.4%. Findings of the study overall: No alteration of TCRs above 1 in 1000 frequency was seen with DPC sensitization.

This clonotype was recorded a few times. What it recognizes is unknown. The TCR sequence derives from a man aged 35-49 years with alopecia areata. Some clones in this sample may be carry-over from other donors' samples. The starting material was whole blood, obtained in connection with sensitization to the hapten diphenylcyclopropenone (DPC). The chain carries TRBV10-3 and TRBJ1-5, with D possibly matching TRBD1 (5 bases). CDR3 sequence (DNA): TGTGCCATCAGTGCGCAGGGTAACAATCAGCCCCAGCATTTT. Protein: CAISAQGNNQPQHF.